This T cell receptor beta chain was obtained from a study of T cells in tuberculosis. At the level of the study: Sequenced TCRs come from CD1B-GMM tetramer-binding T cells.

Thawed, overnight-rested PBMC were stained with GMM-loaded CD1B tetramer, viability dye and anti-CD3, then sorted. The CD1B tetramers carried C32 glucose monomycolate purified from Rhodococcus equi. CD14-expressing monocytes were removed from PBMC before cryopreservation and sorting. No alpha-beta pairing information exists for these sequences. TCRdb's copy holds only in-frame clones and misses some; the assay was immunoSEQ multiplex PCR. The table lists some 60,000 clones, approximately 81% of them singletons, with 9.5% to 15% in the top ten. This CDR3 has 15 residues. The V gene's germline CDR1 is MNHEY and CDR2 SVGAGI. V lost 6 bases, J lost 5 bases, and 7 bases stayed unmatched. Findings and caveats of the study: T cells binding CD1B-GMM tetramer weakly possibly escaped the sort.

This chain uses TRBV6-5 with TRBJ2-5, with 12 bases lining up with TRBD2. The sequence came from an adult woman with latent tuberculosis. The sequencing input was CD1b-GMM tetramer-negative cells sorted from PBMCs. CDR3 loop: CASSRAGLAGETQYF. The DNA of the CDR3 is TGTGCCAGCAGCAGGGCGGGACTAGCGGGTGAGACCCAGTACTTC.